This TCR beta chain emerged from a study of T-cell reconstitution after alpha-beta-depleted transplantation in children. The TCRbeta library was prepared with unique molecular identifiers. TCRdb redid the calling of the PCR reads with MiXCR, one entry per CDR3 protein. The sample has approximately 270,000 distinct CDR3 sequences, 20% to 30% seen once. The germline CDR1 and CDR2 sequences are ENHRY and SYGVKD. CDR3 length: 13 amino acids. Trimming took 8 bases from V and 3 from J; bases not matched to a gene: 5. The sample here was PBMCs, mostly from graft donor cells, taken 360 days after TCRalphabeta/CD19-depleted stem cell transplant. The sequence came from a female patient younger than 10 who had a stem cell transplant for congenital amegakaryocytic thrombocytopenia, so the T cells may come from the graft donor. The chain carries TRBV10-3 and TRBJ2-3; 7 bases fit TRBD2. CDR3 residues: CAIWAGATDTQYF. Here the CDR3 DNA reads TGTGCCATCTGGGCGGGAGCAACAGATACGCAGTATTTT.